This T cell receptor beta chain came from a study of blood T cell repertoires in COVID-19. Across the whole study: T cells, B-cell-depleted T cells, or PBMCs provided the cDNA or gDNA that served as material.

All recovered Cohort 3 donors got two negative PCRs, got clearance, or saw symptom resolution. Germline CDR1 reads MNHEY; CDR2 reads SVGAGI. Trimming cost V 8 bases and J 4 bases; bases outside gene matches: 8. The CDR3 consists of 15 residues. Per the original data handling: Amplification of reference gene primers was used by the study to estimate nucleated cell counts. TCRdb keeps only in-frame clones here, not all; method: immunoSEQ multiplex PCR. The V and J calls and the clone size are those of that table, but D and trimming were determined from the DNA. Of some 390,000 clones detected, around 91% appear once; the ten largest clones hold 1.1%.

This receptor was taken from a man aged 25 to 40 who had recovered from COVID-19. The rearrangement joins TRBV6-5 to TRBJ2-2; 9 nucleotides agree with TRBD1. The specimen was PBMCs or T cells enriched from blood (not recorded which). DNA for the CDR3: TGTGCCAGCCGTTTGGGGACAGGGCCCACCGGGGAGCTGTTTTTT. As protein: CASRLGTGPTGELFF.